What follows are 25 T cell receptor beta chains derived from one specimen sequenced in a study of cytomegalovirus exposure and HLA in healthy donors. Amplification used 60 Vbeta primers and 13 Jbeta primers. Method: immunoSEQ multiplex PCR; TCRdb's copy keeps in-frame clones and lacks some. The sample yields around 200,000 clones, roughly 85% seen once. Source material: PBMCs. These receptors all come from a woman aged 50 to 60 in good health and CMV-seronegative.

CDR3 residues: CASSYTSGTYNEQFF. DNA of the CDR3: TGTGCCAGCAGCTATACTAGCGGGACCTACAATGAGCAGTTCTTC. The genes are TRBV7-9 and TRBJ2-1, with TRBD2 identical over 10 bases. From germline, CDR1 is SEHNR and CDR2 FQNEAQ (reference sequence). The CDR3 runs to 15 residues. J was trimmed by 2 bases and V by 4 bases; bases with no gene match: 2. The full variable domain, completed using reference TRBV7-9 and TRBJ2-1, is DTGVSQNPRHKITKRGQNVTFRCDPISEHNRLYWYRQTLGQGPEFLTYFQNEAQLEKSRLLSDRFSAERPKGSFSTLEIQRTEQGDSAMYLCASSYTSGTYNEQFFGPGTRLTVL.

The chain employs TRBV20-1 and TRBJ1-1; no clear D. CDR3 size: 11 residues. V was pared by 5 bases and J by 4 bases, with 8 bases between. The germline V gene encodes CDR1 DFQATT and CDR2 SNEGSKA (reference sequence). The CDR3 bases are TGCAGTGCTGTCCCCGGCACTGAAGCTTTCTTT. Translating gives CSAVPGTEAFF.

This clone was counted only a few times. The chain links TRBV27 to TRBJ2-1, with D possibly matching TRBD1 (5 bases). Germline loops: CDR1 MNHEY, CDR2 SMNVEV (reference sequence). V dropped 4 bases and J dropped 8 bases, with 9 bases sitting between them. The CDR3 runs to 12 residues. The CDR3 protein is CASSSGAHEQFF. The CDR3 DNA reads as TGTGCCAGCAGTTCTGGGGCCCATGAGCAGTTCTTC.

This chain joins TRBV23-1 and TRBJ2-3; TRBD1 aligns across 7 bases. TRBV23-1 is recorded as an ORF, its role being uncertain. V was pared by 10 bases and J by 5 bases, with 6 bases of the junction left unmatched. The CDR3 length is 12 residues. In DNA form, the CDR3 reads TGCGCCACGCAGGGGGTGATAGATACGCAGTATTTT. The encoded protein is CATQGVIDTQYF.

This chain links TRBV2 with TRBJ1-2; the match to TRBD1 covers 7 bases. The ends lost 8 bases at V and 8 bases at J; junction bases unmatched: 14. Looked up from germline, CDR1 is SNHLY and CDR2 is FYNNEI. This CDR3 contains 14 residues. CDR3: CASAHGEGAGGYTF. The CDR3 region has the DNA TGTGCCAGCGCTCATGGAGAGGGGGCGGGGGGCTACACCTTC.

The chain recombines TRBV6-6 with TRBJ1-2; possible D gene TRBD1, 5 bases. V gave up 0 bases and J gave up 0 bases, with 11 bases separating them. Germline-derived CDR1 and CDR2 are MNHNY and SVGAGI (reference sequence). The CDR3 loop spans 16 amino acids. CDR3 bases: TGTGCCAGCAGTTACTCTGGGGCTGAGACTAACTATGGCTACACCTTC. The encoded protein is CASSYSGAETNYGYTF.

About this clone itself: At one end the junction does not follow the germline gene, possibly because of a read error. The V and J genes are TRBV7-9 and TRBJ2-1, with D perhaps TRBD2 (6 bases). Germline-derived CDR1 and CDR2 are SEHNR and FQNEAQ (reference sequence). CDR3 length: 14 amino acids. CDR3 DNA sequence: TGTTCCAGCAGCTTAGCTTTGCGGGACGTTGAGCAGTTCTTC. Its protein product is CSSSLALRDVEQFF.

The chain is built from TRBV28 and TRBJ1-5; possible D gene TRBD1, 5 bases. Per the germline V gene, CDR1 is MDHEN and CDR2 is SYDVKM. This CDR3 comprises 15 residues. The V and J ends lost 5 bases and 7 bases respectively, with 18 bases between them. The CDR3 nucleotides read TGTGCCAGCAGTCCCATACACGGCGGGGGGCAGCCCCAGCATTTT. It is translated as CASSPIHGGGQPQHF.

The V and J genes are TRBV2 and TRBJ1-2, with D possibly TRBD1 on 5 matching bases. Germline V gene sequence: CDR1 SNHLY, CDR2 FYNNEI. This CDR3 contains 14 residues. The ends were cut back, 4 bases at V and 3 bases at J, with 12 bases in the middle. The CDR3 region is CASSVETAHYGYTF. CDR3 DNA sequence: TGTGCCAGCAGTGTAGAGACAGCCCACTATGGCTACACCTTC.

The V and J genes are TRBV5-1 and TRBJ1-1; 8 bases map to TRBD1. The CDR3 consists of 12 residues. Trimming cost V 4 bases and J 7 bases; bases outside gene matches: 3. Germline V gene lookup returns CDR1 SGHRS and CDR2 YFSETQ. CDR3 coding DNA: TGCGCCAGCAGCCGACAGGGGCTTGAAGCTTTCTTT. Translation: CASSRQGLEAFF.

The DNA for the CDR3 is TGTGCCATCAGTGAGACCTACGAGCAGTACTTC. Amino acid sequence: CAISETYEQYF. The chain is built from TRBV10-3 and TRBJ2-5; D is ambiguous. The better agreement between TRBJ2-7 and the DNA end casts doubt on the J call. The CDR3 length is 11 residues. Germline values: CDR1 ENHRY, CDR2 SYGVKD.

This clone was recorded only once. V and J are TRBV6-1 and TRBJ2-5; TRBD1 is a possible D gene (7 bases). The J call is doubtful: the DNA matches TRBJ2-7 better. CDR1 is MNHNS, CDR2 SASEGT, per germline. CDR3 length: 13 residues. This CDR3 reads CASRGTAAYEQYF. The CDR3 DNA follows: TGTGCCAGCCGCGGGACAGCCGCCTACGAGCAGTACTTC.

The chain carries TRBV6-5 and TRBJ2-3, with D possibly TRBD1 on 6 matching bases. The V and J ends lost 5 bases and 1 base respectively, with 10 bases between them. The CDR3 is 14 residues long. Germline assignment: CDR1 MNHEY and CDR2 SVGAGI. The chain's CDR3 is CASSIQGGTDTQYF. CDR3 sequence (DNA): TGTGCCAGCAGTATACAGGGAGGCACAGATACGCAGTATTTT.

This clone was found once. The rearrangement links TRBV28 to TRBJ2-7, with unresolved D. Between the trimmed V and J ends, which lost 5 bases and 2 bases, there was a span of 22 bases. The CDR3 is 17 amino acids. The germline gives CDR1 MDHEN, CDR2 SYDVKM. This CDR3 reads CASSTPRALPLPYEQYF. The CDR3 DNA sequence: TGTGCCAGCAGTACCCCACGAGCGCTGCCCTTACCCTACGAGCAGTACTTC.

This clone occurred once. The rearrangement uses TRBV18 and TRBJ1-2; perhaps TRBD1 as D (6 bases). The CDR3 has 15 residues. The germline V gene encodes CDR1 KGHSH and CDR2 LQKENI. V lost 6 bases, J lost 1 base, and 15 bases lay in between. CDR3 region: CASSPTGPINYGYTF. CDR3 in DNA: TGTGCCAGCTCTCCCACAGGGCCCATTAACTATGGCTACACCTTC. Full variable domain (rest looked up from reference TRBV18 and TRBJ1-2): NAGVMQNPRHLVRRRGQEARLRCSPMKGHSHVYWYRQLPEEGLKFMVYLQKENIIDESGMPKERFSAEFPKEGPSILRIQQVVRGDSAAYFCASSPTGPINYGYTFGSGTRLTVV.

The CDR3, as DNA: TGTGCCAGCAGCTTCAGAGGACAGGGGGGCCACAATGAGCAGTTCTTC. Translation gives CASSFRGQGGHNEQFF. V and J are TRBV9 and TRBJ2-1, with 10 bases fitting TRBD1. With 4 bases clipped from V and 5 bases from J, the junction kept 9 bases outside the gene matches. Per germline, CDR1 SGDLS and CDR2 YYNGEE. CDR3 length: 16 residues. Combining the CDR3 with reference TRBV9 and TRBJ2-1 gives the whole variable domain DSGVTQTPKHLITATGQRVTLRCSPRSGDLSVYWYQQSLDQGLQFLIQYYNGEERAKGNILERFSAQQFPDLHSELNLSSLELGDSALYFCASSFRGQGGHNEQFFGPGTRLTVL.

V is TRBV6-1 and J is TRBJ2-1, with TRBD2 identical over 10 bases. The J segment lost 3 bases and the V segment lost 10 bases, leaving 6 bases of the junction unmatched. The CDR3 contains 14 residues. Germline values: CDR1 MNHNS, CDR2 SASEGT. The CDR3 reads CANLAGGNYNEQFF. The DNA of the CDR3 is TGTGCCAACTTAGCGGGAGGTAACTACAATGAGCAGTTCTTC.

The CDR3 coding sequence is TGTGCCAGCAGTCCCCAGCCGGGACTAGCGGGCAAAGAGACCCAGTACTTC. Its protein is CASSPQPGLAGKETQYF. This chain joins TRBV27 and TRBJ2-5; 12 nucleotides align to TRBD2. V dropped 5 bases and J dropped 3; count of bases not matched to a gene: 10. Germline V gene sequence: CDR1 MNHEY, CDR2 SMNVEV (reference sequence). The CDR3 has 17 residues.

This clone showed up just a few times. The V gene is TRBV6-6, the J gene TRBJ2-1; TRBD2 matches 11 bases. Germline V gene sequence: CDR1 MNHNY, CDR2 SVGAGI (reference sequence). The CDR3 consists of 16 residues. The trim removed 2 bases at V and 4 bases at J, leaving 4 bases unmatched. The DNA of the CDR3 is TGTGCCAGCAGTTACGTAGCGGGAGGGCGATACAATGAGCAGTTCTTC. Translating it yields CASSYVAGGRYNEQFF.

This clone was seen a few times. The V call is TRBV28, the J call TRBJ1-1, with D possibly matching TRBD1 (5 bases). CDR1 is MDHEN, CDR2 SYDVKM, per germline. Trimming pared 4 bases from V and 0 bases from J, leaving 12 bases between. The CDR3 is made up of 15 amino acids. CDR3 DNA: TGTGCCAGCAGTTCCCCCAGGGCTATGAACACTGAAGCTTTCTTT. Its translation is CASSSPRAMNTEAFF.

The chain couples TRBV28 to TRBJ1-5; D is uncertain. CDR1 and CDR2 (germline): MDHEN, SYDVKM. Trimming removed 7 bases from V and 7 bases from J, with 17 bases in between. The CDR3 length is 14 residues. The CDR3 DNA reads TGTGCCAGCACGACCCTCGCCCCGGGGCAGCCCCAGCATTTT. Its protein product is CASTTLAPGQPQHF.

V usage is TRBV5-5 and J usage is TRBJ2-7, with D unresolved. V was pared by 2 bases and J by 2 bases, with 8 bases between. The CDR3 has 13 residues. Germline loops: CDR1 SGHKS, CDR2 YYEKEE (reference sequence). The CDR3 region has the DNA TGTGCCAGCAGCTTAACTACTACCTACGAGCAGTACTTC. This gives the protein CASSLTTTYEQYF.

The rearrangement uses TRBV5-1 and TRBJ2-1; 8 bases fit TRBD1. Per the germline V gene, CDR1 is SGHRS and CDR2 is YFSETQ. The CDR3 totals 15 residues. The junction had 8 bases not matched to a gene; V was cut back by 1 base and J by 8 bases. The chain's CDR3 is CASSLSRGRAYEQFF. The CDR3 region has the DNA TGCGCCAGCAGCTTGTCCAGGGGGCGCGCATATGAGCAGTTCTTC.

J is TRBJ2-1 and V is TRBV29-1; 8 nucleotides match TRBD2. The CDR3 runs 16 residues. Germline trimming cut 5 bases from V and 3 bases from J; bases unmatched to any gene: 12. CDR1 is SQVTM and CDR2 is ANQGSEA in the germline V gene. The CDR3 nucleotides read TGCAGCGTTCCCCCGGGTGCGGGAGGACTCTACAATGAGCAGTTCTTC. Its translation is CSVPPGAGGLYNEQFF.

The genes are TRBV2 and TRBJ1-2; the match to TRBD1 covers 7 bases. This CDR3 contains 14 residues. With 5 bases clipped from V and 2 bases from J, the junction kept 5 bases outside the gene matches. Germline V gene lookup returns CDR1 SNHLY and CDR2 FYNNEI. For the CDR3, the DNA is TGTGCCAGCAGTCCCAGACAGGGAAACTATGGCTACACCTTC. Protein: CASSPRQGNYGYTF.